This TCR beta chain was sequenced during a study of blood T cell repertoires in COVID-19. As for the study in general: The United States, Italy and Spain were the sources of the acute and convalescent COVID-19 samples.

As originally analysed: It was from reference gene primer amplification that nucleated cell counts were estimated. The repertoire was sequenced with immunoSEQ multiplex PCR; TCRdb's copy has only in-frame clones and lacks some. The V and J calls and clone size are taken from that table; D and trimming were inferred from the DNA. The data show about 42,000 clones, with roughly 76% seen just once and roughly 28% held by the top ten. The CDR3 has 17 residues. With 0 bases removed from V and 5 bases from J, the gap between germline ends came to 20 bases. Germline V CDR1 and CDR2: LGHNA, YNFKEQ. This clone was seen many times.

The rearrangement joins TRBV4-2 to TRBJ2-7, with D perhaps matching TRBD2 (5 bases). The TCR sequence derives from a woman in her sixties or seventies with acute or convalescent COVID-19. The material sequenced was peripheral blood. The CDR3 sequence: CASSQDPSAGGLNEQYF. The CDR3, as DNA: TGTGCCAGCAGCCAAGATCCTTCGGCAGGAGGATTAAACGAGCAGTACTTC.